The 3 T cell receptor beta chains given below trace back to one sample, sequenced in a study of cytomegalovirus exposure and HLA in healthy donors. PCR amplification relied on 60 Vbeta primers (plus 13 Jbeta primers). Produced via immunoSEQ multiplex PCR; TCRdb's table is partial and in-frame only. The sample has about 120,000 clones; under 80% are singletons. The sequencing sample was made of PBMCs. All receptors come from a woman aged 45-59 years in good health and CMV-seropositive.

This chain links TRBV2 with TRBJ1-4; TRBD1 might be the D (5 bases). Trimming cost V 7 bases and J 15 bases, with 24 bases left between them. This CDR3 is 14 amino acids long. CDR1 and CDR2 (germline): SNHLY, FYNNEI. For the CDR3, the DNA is TGTGCCAGCAATGGAATGGGGCGGCAGGACGCTGTGTTTTTT. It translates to CASNGMGRQDAVFF.

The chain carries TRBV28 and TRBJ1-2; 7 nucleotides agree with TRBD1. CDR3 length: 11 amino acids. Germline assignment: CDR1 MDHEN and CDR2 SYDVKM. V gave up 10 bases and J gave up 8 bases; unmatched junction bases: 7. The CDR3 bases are TGTGCCACCACAGGGGCTCGAGGCTACACCTTC. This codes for CATTGARGYTF.

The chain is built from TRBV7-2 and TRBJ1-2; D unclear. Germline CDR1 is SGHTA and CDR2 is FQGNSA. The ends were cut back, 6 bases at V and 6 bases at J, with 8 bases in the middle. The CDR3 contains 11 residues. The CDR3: CASRRSDGYTF. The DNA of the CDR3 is TGTGCCAGCAGGAGGTCTGATGGCTACACCTTC. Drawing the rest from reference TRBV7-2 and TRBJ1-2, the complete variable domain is GAGVSQSPSNKVTEKGKDVELRCDPISGHTALYWYRQSLGQGLEFLIYFQGNSAPDKSGLPSDRFSAERTGGSVSTLTIQRTQQEDSAVYLCASRRSDGYTFGSGTRLTVV.